In its sample, the clone carrying this TCR beta chain was seen many times. The data are from a study of low-dose radiotherapy and immunotherapy resistance in tumors. Turning to the study itself: Patients were given intravenous nivolumab 240 mg every two weeks plus ipilimumab 1 mg/kg every six weeks.

The sample's time point: before trial treatment. This CDR3 contains 15 residues. Trimming removed 1 base at V and 0 bases at J, with 7 bases between. Germline V gene data show CDR1 as SGHAT and CDR2 as FQNNGV. Covering alpha and beta chains, TRAV- and TRBV-specific primers were used for the first-strand cDNA. TCR amplification involved about 21 PCR cycles with a constant-region primer and V-primer adapter. Each CDR3 protein is one row after TCRdb ran MiXCR on the reads. The table records tens of thousands of distinct CDR3 sequences, 9.4% of them present only once. The V call is TRBV11-2, the J call TRBJ2-4; D uncertain. The starting material was PBMCs, obtained before treatment. The origin of this receptor is a male donor with prostate cancer. CDR3 in amino acids: CASSLGPLAKNIQYF. CDR3 DNA: TGTGCCAGCAGCTTAGGTCCCCTAGCCAAAAACATTCAGTACTTC.